The clone carrying this T cell receptor (beta chain) has just a few counts. Its matching antigen is unknown. Uncontrolled infection, other autoimmune disease, pregnancy or lactation led to exclusion. These data come from a study of T cells in Graves' hyperthyroidism and ophthalmopathy. CDR1 and CDR2 from the germline V gene are LNHDA and SQIVND (reference sequence). J lost 4 bases, V lost 6 bases, and 12 bases had no gene match. This CDR3 comprises 16 residues. Overall study findings and caveats: A 13 V-J signature model discriminated ophthalmopathy versus stable hyperthyroidism.

Amplification yielded TCR beta CDR3 regions, with RNA transcripts as the source. Researchers ran a first-round RT-PCR on the TCR CDR3 using the HTBI primer set. MiXCR was run by TCRdb on the multiplex PCR reads, yielding one entry per CDR3 protein. This sample has approximately 400,000 distinct CDR3 sequences; over 13% occur once, and the top ten carry 25% to 30%. This chain joins TRBV19 and TRBJ2-1; 7 positions match TRBD1. The source material was blood. This TCR derives from a man aged 45-65 years with Graves' ophthalmopathy. CDR3 residues: CASSATGALTYNEQFF. The CDR3 DNA reads TGTGCCAGTAGCGCAACAGGGGCCCTAACTTACAATGAGCAGTTCTTC. Variable domain in full (rest from reference TRBV19 and TRBJ2-1): DGGITQSPKYLFRKEGQNVTLSCEQNLNHDAMYWYRQDPGQGLRLIYYSQIVNDFQKGDIAEGYSVSREKKESFPLTVTSAQKNPTAFYLCASSATGALTYNEQFFGPGTRLTVL.